This T cell receptor (beta chain) emerged from a study of T cell repertoires in cytomegalovirus infection. Study information: Based on public TCR beta signatures, there were indications of CMV infection and of a matching HLA type.

Study-level points and caveats: The ex vivo response was dominated by HLA-C-restricted CMV-specific TCR beta clonotypes.

This clonotype showed up many times. What it binds is unknown. CDR3 length: 15 residues. The V gene lost 3 bases and the J gene lost 2 bases, with 10 bases spanning the gap. Germline V gene sequence: CDR1 SGHAT, CDR2 FQDESV (reference sequence). TCRdb ran MiXCR on the reads and lists one entry per CDR3 protein. The sample holds roughly 500,000 distinct CDR3 sequences; 11% are singletons and the top ten take 10% to 13%. V usage is TRBV11-1 and J usage is TRBJ2-2; D is unresolved. Source material: PBMCs. The sequence came from a human donor in good health (CMV status not recorded). Some clones in this sample may be carry-over from other donors' samples. For the CDR3, the DNA is TGTGCCAGCAGCTTGAGTCCGATTAACACCGGGGAGCTGTTTTTT. Its translation is CASSLSPINTGELFF.